This is a list of T cell receptor beta chains from one sample in a study of T cells in Graves' hyperthyroidism and ophthalmopathy. MiXCR, applied by TCRdb to the multiplex PCR reads, yields one record per CDR3 protein. Of roughly 500,000 distinct CDR3 sequences listed, around 43% are singletons. The sample comprised peripheral blood or thyroid tissue (not recorded which). The receptors shown here come from an adult woman with Graves' disease, either hyperthyroidism or ophthalmopathy (not recorded which). CDR3s include the opening cysteine and the closing phenylalanine or tryptophan. D genes are given only for firm matches. Some rows mark clone size as missing; the rest say once, few, many or name a class of expanded clone.

CDR3 protein: CASTEGTWDEQYF
CDR3 DNA: TGTGCCAGCACCGAGGGGACATGGGACGAGCAGTACTTC
V gene: TRBV7-9
D gene: NA
clone size: NA
CDR3 length: 13
J gene: TRBJ2-7

CDR3 protein: CASSYPPNREVNTEAFF
CDR3 DNA: TGTGCCAGCAGTTACCCCCCTAACAGGGAGGTGAACACTGAAGCTTTCTTT
V gene: TRBV6-2/TRBV6-3
D gene: NA
clone size: NA
CDR3 length: 17
J gene: TRBJ1-1

CDR3 protein: CASSHYNSYEQYF
CDR3 DNA: TGTGCCAGCAGCCACTACAACTCCTACGAGCAGTACTTC
V gene: TRBV7-9
D gene: NA
clone size: many
CDR3 length: 13
J gene: TRBJ2-7

CDR3 protein: CASSLFERTGTYEQYF
CDR3 DNA: TGTGCCAGCAGCTTGTTCGAGCGGACAGGGACCTACGAGCAGTACTTC
V gene: TRBV5-6
D gene: TRBD1
clone size: NA
CDR3 length: 16
J gene: TRBJ2-7

CDR3 protein: CASSQGGQGFHEQYF
CDR3 DNA: TGTGCCAGCTCCCAGGGGGGACAGGGGTTCCACGAGCAGTACTTC
V gene: TRBV9
D gene: TRBD1
clone size: NA
CDR3 length: 15
J gene: TRBJ2-7

CDR3 protein: CASSAAGGYGYTF
CDR3 DNA: TGTGCCAGCAGTGCTGCAGGGGGCTATGGCTACACCTTC
V gene: TRBV27
D gene: TRBD1
clone size: many
CDR3 length: 13
J gene: TRBJ1-2

CDR3 protein: CASSPAEAGALYEQYF
CDR3 DNA: TGTGCCAGCAGCCCCGCAGAGGCGGGAGCGCTGTACGAGCAGTACTTC
V gene: TRBV7-8
D gene: TRBD2
clone size: NA
CDR3 length: 16
J gene: TRBJ2-7

CDR3 protein: CASSWDYTGELFF
CDR3 DNA: TGTGCCAGCAGCTGGGATTACACCGGGGAGCTGTTTTTT
V gene: TRBV5-6
D gene: NA
clone size: many
CDR3 length: 13
J gene: TRBJ2-2

CDR3 protein: CASSIGQGGNTEAFF
CDR3 DNA: TGTGCCAGCAGCATCGGACAGGGAGGGAACACTGAAGCTTTCTTT
V gene: TRBV7-8
D gene: TRBD1
clone size: NA
CDR3 length: 15
J gene: TRBJ1-1

CDR3 protein: CASSLSPGQLNTEAFF
CDR3 DNA: TGTGCCAGCAGCTTATCTCCGGGACAGTTGAACACTGAAGCTTTCTTT
V gene: TRBV11-2
D gene: TRBD1
clone size: NA
CDR3 length: 16
J gene: TRBJ1-1

CDR3 protein: CASSDGQGRETQYF
CDR3 DNA: TGTGCCAGCAGTGACGGACAGGGTCGGGAGACCCAGTACTTC
V gene: TRBV25-1
D gene: TRBD1
clone size: many
CDR3 length: 14
J gene: TRBJ2-5

CDR3 protein: CASSVGSSGANVLTF
CDR3 DNA: TGTGCCAGCAGCGTAGGTAGCTCTGGGGCCAACGTCCTGACTTTC
V gene: TRBV9
D gene: NA
clone size: many
CDR3 length: 15
J gene: TRBJ2-6

CDR3 protein: CASSSSSDPTTDTQYF
CDR3 DNA: TGTGCCAGCAGCTCTAGCTCGGACCCAACCACAGATACGCAGTATTTT
V gene: TRBV7-6
D gene: NA
clone size: NA
CDR3 length: 16
J gene: TRBJ2-3

CDR3 protein: CASTKGLAVGFEQYF
CDR3 DNA: TGTGCCAGCACCAAGGGACTAGCGGTAGGTTTTGAGCAGTACTTC
V gene: TRBV12-3/TRBV12-4
D gene: TRBD2
clone size: few
CDR3 length: 15
J gene: TRBJ2-7

CDR3 protein: CASQINEKLFF
CDR3 DNA: TGTGCCAGCCAAATTAATGAAAAACTGTTTTTT
V gene: TRBV28
D gene: NA
clone size: few
CDR3 length: 11
J gene: TRBJ1-4

CDR3 protein: CASSVGVSGADGYTF
CDR3 DNA: TGTGCCAGCAGCGTAGGGGTATCAGGGGCGGACGGCTACACCTTC
V gene: TRBV9
D gene: NA
clone size: NA
CDR3 length: 15
J gene: TRBJ1-2

CDR3 protein: CASSGDLPGEGDF
CDR3 DNA: TGTGCCAGCAGTGGGGACCTACCGGGAGAAGGGGACTTC
V gene: TRBV13
D gene: NA
clone size: NA
CDR3 length: 13
J gene: TRBJ2-7

CDR3 protein: CASSYGAGRREQYF
CDR3 DNA: TGCGCCAGCAGTTACGGGGCAGGGAGGCGCGAGCAGTACTTC
V gene: TRBV10-2
D gene: NA
clone size: NA
CDR3 length: 14
J gene: TRBJ2-7

CDR3 protein: CSARGPGSYEQYF
CDR3 DNA: TGCAGTGCTAGAGGGCCAGGCTCCTACGAGCAGTACTTC
V gene: TRBV20-1
D gene: NA
clone size: NA
CDR3 length: 13
J gene: TRBJ2-7

CDR3 protein: CAISAQGAGEAFF
CDR3 DNA: TGTGCCATCAGTGCGCAGGGGGCTGGTGAAGCTTTCTTT
V gene: TRBV10-3
D gene: TRBD1
clone size: NA
CDR3 length: 13
J gene: TRBJ1-1

CDR3 protein: CSARTGVETQYF
CDR3 DNA: TGCAGTGCCCGGACGGGGGTGGAGACCCAGTACTTC
V gene: TRBV20-1
D gene: NA
clone size: NA
CDR3 length: 12
J gene: TRBJ2-5

CDR3 protein: CASSEYRAGTEAFF
CDR3 DNA: TGTGCCAGCAGTGAGTATAGGGCGGGGACTGAAGCTTTCTTT
V gene: TRBV25-1
D gene: NA
clone size: few
CDR3 length: 14
J gene: TRBJ1-1

CDR3 protein: CSVGPARQETQYF
CDR3 DNA: TGCAGCGTTGGTCCGGCCAGACAAGAGACCCAGTACTTC
V gene: TRBV29-1
D gene: NA
clone size: many
CDR3 length: 13
J gene: TRBJ2-5

CDR3 protein: CAISVRGDYGYTF
CDR3 DNA: TGTGCCATCAGCGTTCGAGGGGACTATGGCTACACCTTC
V gene: TRBV10-3
D gene: NA
clone size: many
CDR3 length: 13
J gene: TRBJ1-2

CDR3 protein: CASSLQSTEKLFF
CDR3 DNA: TGTGCCAGCAGTCTCCAATCGACAGAAAAACTGTTTTTT
V gene: TRBV12-3/TRBV12-4
D gene: NA
clone size: many
CDR3 length: 13
J gene: TRBJ1-4

CDR3 protein: CASSSRGEQETQYF
CDR3 DNA: TGTGCCAGCAGTTCCCGGGGGGAACAAGAGACCCAGTACTTC
V gene: TRBV28
D gene: TRBD2
clone size: few
CDR3 length: 14
J gene: TRBJ2-5

CDR3 protein: CASSPTVSGQGINEKLFF
CDR3 DNA: TGTGCCAGCAGCCCCACCGTCTCGGGGCAGGGCATTAATGAAAAACTGTTTTTT
V gene: TRBV7-9
D gene: NA
clone size: many
CDR3 length: 18
J gene: TRBJ1-4

CDR3 protein: CASTPDGTYNSPLHF
CDR3 DNA: TGCGCCAGCACCCCTGACGGGACTTATAATTCACCCCTCCACTTT
V gene: TRBV4-1
D gene: NA
clone size: NA
CDR3 length: 15
J gene: TRBJ1-6

CDR3 protein: CASSQPINTEAFF
CDR3 DNA: TGTGCCAGTAGCCAGCCCATAAACACTGAAGCTTTCTTT
V gene: TRBV19
D gene: NA
clone size: many
CDR3 length: 13
J gene: TRBJ1-1

CDR3 protein: CSARAGQGLTEAFF
CDR3 DNA: TGCAGTGCTAGAGCCGGACAGGGGCTTACTGAAGCTTTCTTT
V gene: TRBV20-1
D gene: TRBD1
clone size: many
CDR3 length: 14
J gene: TRBJ1-1

CDR3 protein: CASSSGPGSYEQYF
CDR3 DNA: TGTGCCAGCAGCTCTGGCCCCGGCTCTTACGAGCAGTACTTC
V gene: TRBV5-6
D gene: NA
clone size: many
CDR3 length: 14
J gene: TRBJ2-7

CDR3 protein: CASSFAGAGSSYEQYF
CDR3 DNA: TGTGCCAGCAGTTTTGCGGGGGCCGGGAGCTCCTACGAGCAGTACTTC
V gene: TRBV27
D gene: NA
clone size: few
CDR3 length: 16
J gene: TRBJ2-7

CDR3 protein: CASRIGTSGSGRGTDTQYF
CDR3 DNA: TGTGCCAGCAGGATAGGGACTAGCGGGAGTGGGCGCGGGACAGATACGCAGTATTTT
V gene: TRBV9
D gene: TRBD2
clone size: NA
CDR3 length: 19
J gene: TRBJ2-3

CDR3 protein: CSLGGNTEAFF
CDR3 DNA: TGCAGTCTAGGCGGGAACACTGAAGCTTTCTTT
V gene: TRBV29-1
D gene: NA
clone size: many
CDR3 length: 11
J gene: TRBJ1-1

CDR3 protein: CASSTGGQSQETQYF
CDR3 DNA: TGCGCCAGCTCTACAGGGGGCCAAAGCCAAGAGACCCAGTACTTC
V gene: TRBV10-1
D gene: TRBD1
clone size: many
CDR3 length: 15
J gene: TRBJ2-5

CDR3 protein: CASSFGQGANTIYF
CDR3 DNA: TGTGCCAGCAGCTTTGGACAGGGCGCAAACACCATATATTTT
V gene: TRBV7-9
D gene: TRBD1
clone size: few
CDR3 length: 14
J gene: TRBJ1-3

CDR3 protein: CASGDPSRQGANYGYTF
CDR3 DNA: TGTGCCAGCGGCGACCCCTCGAGGCAGGGAGCTAACTATGGCTACACCTTC
V gene: TRBV2
D gene: NA
clone size: NA
CDR3 length: 17
J gene: TRBJ1-2

CDR3 protein: CSAQPGSNQPQHF
CDR3 DNA: TGCAGCGCGCAACCAGGGAGCAATCAGCCCCAGCATTTT
V gene: TRBV29-1
D gene: NA
clone size: NA
CDR3 length: 13
J gene: TRBJ1-5

CDR3 protein: CTSSQQGMSNQPQHF
CDR3 DNA: TGTACCAGCAGTCAACAGGGTATGAGCAATCAGCCCCAGCATTTT
V gene: TRBV6-5
D gene: NA
clone size: NA
CDR3 length: 15
J gene: TRBJ1-5

CDR3 protein: CASRSVGRTEAFF
CDR3 DNA: TGCGCCAGCCGCAGCGTCGGAAGGACTGAAGCTTTCTTT
V gene: TRBV4-3
D gene: NA
clone size: NA
CDR3 length: 13
J gene: TRBJ1-1

CDR3 protein: CSVGTGMNTEAFF
CDR3 DNA: TGCAGCGTTGGGACAGGCATGAACACTGAAGCTTTCTTT
V gene: TRBV29-1
D gene: TRBD1
clone size: many
CDR3 length: 13
J gene: TRBJ1-1

CDR3 protein: CASSFDRRQYF
CDR3 DNA: TGTGCCAGCAGCTTTGACAGGAGGCAGTACTTC
V gene: TRBV5-6
D gene: NA
clone size: many
CDR3 length: 11
J gene: TRBJ2-7

CDR3 protein: CARPRGGLDTEAFF
CDR3 DNA: TGTGCCAGACCAAGGGGGGGGCTTGACACTGAAGCTTTCTTT
V gene: TRBV11-2
D gene: NA
clone size: NA
CDR3 length: 14
J gene: TRBJ1-1

CDR3 protein: CSVRRQGDEQYF
CDR3 DNA: TGCAGCGTCAGAAGACAGGGCGACGAGCAGTACTTC
V gene: TRBV29-1
D gene: TRBD1
clone size: NA
CDR3 length: 12
J gene: TRBJ2-7

CDR3 protein: CASSPLLQPQHF
CDR3 DNA: TGTGCCAGTAGTCCGTTGCTGCAGCCCCAGCATTTT
V gene: TRBV19
D gene: NA
clone size: NA
CDR3 length: 12
J gene: TRBJ1-5

CDR3 protein: CASSSTFDGEDEKLFF
CDR3 DNA: TGTGCCAGCAGCTCGACGTTTGACGGGGAGGATGAAAAACTGTTTTTT
V gene: TRBV7-6
D gene: NA
clone size: NA
CDR3 length: 16
J gene: TRBJ1-4

CDR3 protein: CASSQGPGQGSYTF
CDR3 DNA: TGCGCCAGCAGCCAAGGTCCGGGACAGGGAAGCTACACCTTC
V gene: TRBV4-1
D gene: TRBD1
clone size: many
CDR3 length: 14
J gene: TRBJ1-2

CDR3 protein: CASSEEGVLFF
CDR3 DNA: TGTGCCAGCAGTGAAGAAGGGGTGCTGTTTTTT
V gene: TRBV2
D gene: NA
clone size: NA
CDR3 length: 11
J gene: TRBJ2-2